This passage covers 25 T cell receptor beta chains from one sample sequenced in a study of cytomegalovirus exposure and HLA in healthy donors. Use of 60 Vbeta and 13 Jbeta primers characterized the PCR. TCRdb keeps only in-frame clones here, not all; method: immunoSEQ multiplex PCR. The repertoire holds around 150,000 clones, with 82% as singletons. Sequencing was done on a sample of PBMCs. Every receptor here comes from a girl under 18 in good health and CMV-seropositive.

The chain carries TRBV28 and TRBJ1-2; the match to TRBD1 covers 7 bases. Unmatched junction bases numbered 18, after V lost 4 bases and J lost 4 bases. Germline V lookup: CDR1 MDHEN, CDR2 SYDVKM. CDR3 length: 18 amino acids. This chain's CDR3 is CASSSRQGPVPVSYGYTF. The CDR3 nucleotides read TGTGCCAGCAGTTCCCGACAGGGTCCGGTGCCCGTCTCCTATGGCTACACCTTC.

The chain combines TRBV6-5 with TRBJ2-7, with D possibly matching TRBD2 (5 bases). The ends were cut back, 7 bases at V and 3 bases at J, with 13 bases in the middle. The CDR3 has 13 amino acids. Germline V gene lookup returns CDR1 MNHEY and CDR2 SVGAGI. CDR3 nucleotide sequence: TGTGCCAGCACCCTCTCACGGGGCTACGAGCAGTACTTC. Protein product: CASTLSRGYEQYF.

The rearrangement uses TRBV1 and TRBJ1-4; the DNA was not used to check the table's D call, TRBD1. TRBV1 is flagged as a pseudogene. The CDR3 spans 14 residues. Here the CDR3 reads CTSSHPRQGEKLFF. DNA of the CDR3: TGCACCAGCAGCCACCCAAGACAGGGGGAAAAACTGTTTTTT.

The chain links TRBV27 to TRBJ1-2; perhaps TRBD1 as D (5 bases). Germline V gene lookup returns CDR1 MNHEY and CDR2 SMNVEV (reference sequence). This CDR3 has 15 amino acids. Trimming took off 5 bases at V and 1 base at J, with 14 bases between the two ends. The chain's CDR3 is CASSGTGSDNYGYTF. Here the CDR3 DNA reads TGTGCCAGCAGTGGTACAGGTTCGGATAACTATGGCTACACCTTC.

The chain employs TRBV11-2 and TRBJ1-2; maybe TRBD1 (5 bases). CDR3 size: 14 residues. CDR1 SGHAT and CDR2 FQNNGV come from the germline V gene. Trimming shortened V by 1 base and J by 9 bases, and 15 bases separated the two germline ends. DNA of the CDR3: TGTGCCAGCAGCTTAGGCAGGGTGGATTCTAGCTACACCTTC. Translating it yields CASSLGRVDSSYTF. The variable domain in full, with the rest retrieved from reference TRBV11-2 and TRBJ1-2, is EAGVAQSPRYKIIEKRQSVAFWCNPISGHATLYWYQQILGQGPKLLIQFQNNGVVDDSQLPKDRFSAERLKGVDSTLKIQPAKLEDSAVYLCASSLGRVDSSYTFGSGTRLTVV.

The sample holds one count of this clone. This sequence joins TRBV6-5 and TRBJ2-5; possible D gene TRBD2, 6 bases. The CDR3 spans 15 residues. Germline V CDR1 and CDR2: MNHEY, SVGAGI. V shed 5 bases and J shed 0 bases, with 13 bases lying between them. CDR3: CASSHTGSYQETQYF. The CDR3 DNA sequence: TGTGCCAGCAGTCACACCGGGAGCTACCAAGAGACCCAGTACTTC.

The CDR3: CASRSLKSLNQPQHF. DNA of the CDR3: TGTGCCAGCAGGTCCCTAAAGTCCCTCAATCAGCCCCAGCATTTT. The V call is TRBV6-5, the J call TRBJ1-5; D call uncertain. This CDR3 is 15 amino acids long. From germline, CDR1 is MNHEY and CDR2 SVGAGI. Trimming cost V 6 bases and J 3 bases, with 15 bases left between them.

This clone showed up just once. DNA of the CDR3: TGTGCCATCAGTGACTCGACAGGGGCCACTGAAGCTTTCTTT. This codes for CAISDSTGATEAFF. The V and J genes are TRBV10-3 and TRBJ1-1; 8 bases match TRBD1. In germline, CDR1 is ENHRY, CDR2 SYGVKD. The length of the CDR3 is 14 residues. Trimming removed 3 bases from V and 4 bases from J; junction bases left unmatched: 4.

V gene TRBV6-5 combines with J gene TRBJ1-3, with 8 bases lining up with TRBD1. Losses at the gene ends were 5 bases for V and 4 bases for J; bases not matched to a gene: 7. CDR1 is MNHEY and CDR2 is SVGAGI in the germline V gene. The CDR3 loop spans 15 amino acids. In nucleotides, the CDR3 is TGTGCCAGCAGTCTTAACAGGGGGACGGGAAACACCATATATTTT. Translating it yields CASSLNRGTGNTIYF.

CDR3 sequence: CAIPLLLEEELLNYGYTF. For the CDR3, the DNA is TGTGCCATCCCCCTGTTGCTGGAGGAGGAGCTGTTGAACTATGGCTACACCTTC. The rearrangement uses TRBV10-3 and TRBJ1-2; D remains ambiguous. Trimming stripped 8 bases from V and 2 bases from J, with 27 bases between. The CDR3 consists of 18 residues. Germline-derived CDR1 and CDR2 are ENHRY and SYGVKD.

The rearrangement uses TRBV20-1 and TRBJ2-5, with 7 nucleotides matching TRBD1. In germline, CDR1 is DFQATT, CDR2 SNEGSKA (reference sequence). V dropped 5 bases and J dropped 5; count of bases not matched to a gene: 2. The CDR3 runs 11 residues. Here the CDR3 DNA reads TGCAGTGCTTCACAGGGGGAGACCCAGTACTTC. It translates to CSASQGETQYF.

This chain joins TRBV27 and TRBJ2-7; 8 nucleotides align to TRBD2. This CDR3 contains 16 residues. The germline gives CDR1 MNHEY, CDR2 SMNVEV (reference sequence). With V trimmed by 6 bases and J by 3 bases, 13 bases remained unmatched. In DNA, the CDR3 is TGTGCCAGCAGCCGCAGGGCAGCGGGAGTGGGCTACGAGCAGTACTTC. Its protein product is CASSRRAAGVGYEQYF.

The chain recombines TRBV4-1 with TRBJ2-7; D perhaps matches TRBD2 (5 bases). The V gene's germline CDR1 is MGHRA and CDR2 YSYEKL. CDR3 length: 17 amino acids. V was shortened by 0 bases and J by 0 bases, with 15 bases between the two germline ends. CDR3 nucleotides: TGCGCCAGCAGCCAAGAAAATCGCTTAGCGAGCTCCTACGAGCAGTACTTC. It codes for CASSQENRLASSYEQYF.

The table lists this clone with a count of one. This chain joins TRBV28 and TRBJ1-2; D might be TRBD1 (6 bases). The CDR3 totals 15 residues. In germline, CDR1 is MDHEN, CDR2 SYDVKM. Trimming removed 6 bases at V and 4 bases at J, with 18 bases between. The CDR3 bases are TGTGCCAGCAGCCGCCGGGCGGGGGGCTCCTATGGCTACACCTTC. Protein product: CASSRRAGGSYGYTF.

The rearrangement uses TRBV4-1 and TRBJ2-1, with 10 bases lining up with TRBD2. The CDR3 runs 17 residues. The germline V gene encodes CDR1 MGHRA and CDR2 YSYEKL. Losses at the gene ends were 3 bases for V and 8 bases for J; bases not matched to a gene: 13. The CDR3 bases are TGCGCCAGCAGCCACCGAGACCAAGCGGGGGGGCTTTATGAGCAGTTCTTC. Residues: CASSHRDQAGGLYEQFF.

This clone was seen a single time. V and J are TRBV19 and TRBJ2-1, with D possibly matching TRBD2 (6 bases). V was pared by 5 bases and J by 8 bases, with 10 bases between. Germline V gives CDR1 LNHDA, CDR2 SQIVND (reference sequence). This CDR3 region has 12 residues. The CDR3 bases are TGTGCCAGTAGTCTCAGGGAGGATGAGCAGTTCTTC. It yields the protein CASSLREDEQFF.

The DNA of the CDR3 is TGTGCCAGCAGCTTAGCCTGGGGCGGGGGGCTGAGCAATCAGCCCCAGCATTTT. The encoded protein is CASSLAWGGGLSNQPQHF. This chain joins TRBV7-8 and TRBJ1-5; D may be TRBD1 (6 bases). V was pared by 0 bases and J by 1 base, with 16 bases between. Germline assignment: CDR1 SGHVS and CDR2 FQNEAQ. This CDR3 region has 18 residues.

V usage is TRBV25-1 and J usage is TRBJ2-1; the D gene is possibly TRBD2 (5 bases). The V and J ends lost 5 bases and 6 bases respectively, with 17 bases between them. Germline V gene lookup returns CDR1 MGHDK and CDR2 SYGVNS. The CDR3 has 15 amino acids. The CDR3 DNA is TGTGCCAGCAGTCATGGACTTAATTCCCCCAATGAGCAGTTCTTC. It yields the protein CASSHGLNSPNEQFF. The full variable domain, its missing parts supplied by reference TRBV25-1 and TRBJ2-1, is EADIYQTPRYLVIGTGKKITLECSQTMGHDKMYWYQQDPGMELHLIHYSYGVNSTEKGDLSSESTVSRIRTEHFPLTLESARPSHTSQYLCASSHGLNSPNEQFFGPGTRLTVL.

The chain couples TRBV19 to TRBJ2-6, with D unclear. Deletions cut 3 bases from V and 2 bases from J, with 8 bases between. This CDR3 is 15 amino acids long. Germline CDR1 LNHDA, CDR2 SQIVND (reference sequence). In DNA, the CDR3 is TGTGCCAGTAGTATGGCCCTTACTGGGGCCAACGTCCTGACTTTC. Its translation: CASSMALTGANVLTF.

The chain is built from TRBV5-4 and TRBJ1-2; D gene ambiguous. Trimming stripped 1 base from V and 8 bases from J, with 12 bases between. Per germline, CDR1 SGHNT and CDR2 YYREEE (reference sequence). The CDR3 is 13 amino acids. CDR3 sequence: CASSLPRGEGYTF. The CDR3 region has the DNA TGTGCCAGCAGCTTGCCCCGAGGCGAGGGCTACACCTTC. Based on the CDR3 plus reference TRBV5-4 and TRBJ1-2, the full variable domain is ETGVTQSPTHLIKTRGQQVTLRCSSQSGHNTVSWYQQALGQGPQFIFQYYREEENGRGNFPPRFSGLQFPNYSSELNVNALELDDSALYLCASSLPRGEGYTFGSGTRLTVV.

In nucleotides, the CDR3 is TGTGCCAGCGGCCCCAGGGAGGGGGAGTTATCCAAAAACATTCAGTACTTC. Protein product: CASGPREGELSKNIQYF. The chain links TRBV21-1 to TRBJ2-4; the table's D call TRBD2 went unverified against the DNA. TRBV21-1 is a known pseudogene. This CDR3 has 17 residues.

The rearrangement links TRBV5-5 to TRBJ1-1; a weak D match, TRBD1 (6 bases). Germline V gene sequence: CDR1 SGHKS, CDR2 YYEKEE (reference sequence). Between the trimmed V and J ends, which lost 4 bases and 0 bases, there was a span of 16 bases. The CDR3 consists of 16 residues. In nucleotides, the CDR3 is TGTGCCAGCAGCCCATCCACAGGGAACCTGAACACTGAAGCTTTCTTT. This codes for CASSPSTGNLNTEAFF. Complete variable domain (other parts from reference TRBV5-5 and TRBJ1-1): DAGVTQSPTHLIKTRGQQVTLRCSPISGHKSVSWYQQVLGQGPQFIFQYYEKEERGRGNFPDRFSARQFPNYSSELNVNALLLGDSALYLCASSPSTGNLNTEAFFGQGTRLTVV.

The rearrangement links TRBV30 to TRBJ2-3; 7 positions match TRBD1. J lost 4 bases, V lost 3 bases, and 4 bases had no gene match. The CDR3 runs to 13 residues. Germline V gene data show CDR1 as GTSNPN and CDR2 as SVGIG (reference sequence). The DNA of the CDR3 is TGTGCCTGGAGATGGCAGGGGGCAGATACGCAGTATTTT. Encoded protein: CAWRWQGADTQYF.

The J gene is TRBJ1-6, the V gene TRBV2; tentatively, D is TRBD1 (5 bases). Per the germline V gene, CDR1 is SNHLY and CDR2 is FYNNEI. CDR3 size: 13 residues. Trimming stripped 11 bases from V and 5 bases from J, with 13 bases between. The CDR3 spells CAGRGVNNSPLHF. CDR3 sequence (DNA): TGTGCCGGACGGGGGGTAAATAATTCACCCCTCCACTTT.

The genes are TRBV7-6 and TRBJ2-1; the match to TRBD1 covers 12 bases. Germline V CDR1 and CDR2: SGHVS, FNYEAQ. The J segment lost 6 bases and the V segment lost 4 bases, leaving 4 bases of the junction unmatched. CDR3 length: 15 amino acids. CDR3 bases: TGTGCCAGCAGCTCAACGGGACAGGGGGCCAATGAGCAGTTCTTC. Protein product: CASSSTGQGANEQFF.